This entry lists 18 T cell receptor beta chains sequenced from one sample in a study of CD8 T cells in ankylosing spondylitis. One entry per CDR3 protein results from TCRdb running MiXCR on the 5' RACE reads. This table holds about 96,000 distinct CDR3 sequences, under 30% found once. The specimen sequenced was blood, either unsorted or a sorted T cell fraction (not recorded which). The receptors come from a male donor with ankylosing spondylitis or in good health (not recorded which).

The table lists this clonotype with many counts. This chain joins TRBV10-3 and TRBJ1-2; perhaps TRBD1 as D (5 bases). Germline-derived CDR1 and CDR2 are ENHRY and SYGVKD. V lost 5 bases and J lost 8, with 15 bases in between. The CDR3 length is 13 residues. CDR3 amino acids: CAISRDPAEGYTF. Written as DNA, the CDR3 is TGTGCCATCAGTCGGGACCCGGCGGAAGGCTACACCTTC.

This rearrangement joins TRBV7-6 to TRBJ2-2; 9 nucleotides match TRBD2. Trimming cost V 5 bases and J 2 bases; bases outside gene matches: 6. Germline values: CDR1 SGHVS, CDR2 FNYEAQ. The CDR3 sequence is 16 residues long. CDR3 sequence (DNA): TGTGCCAGCAGCATTGCTAGCGGGATAAACACCGGGGAGCTGTTTTTT. Its translation is CASSIASGINTGELFF.

The genes are TRBV11-2 and TRBJ2-4, with 12 bases matching TRBD2. The V gene end was trimmed by 4 bases and the J gene end by 10 bases; junction bases not matched to a gene: 5. Per germline, CDR1 SGHAT and CDR2 FQNNGV. There are 14 residues in the CDR3. CDR3 nucleotides: TGTGCCAGCAGCTCTCCTAGCGGGGGGGGGATTCAGTACTTC. It yields the protein CASSSPSGGGIQYF. Together with reference TRBV11-2 and TRBJ2-4, the CDR3 gives the full variable domain: EAGVAQSPRYKIIEKRQSVAFWCNPISGHATLYWYQQILGQGPKLLIQFQNNGVVDDSQLPKDRFSAERLKGVDSTLKIQPAKLEDSAVYLCASSSPSGGGIQYFGAGTRLSVL.

V is TRBV12-3 or TRBV12-4 and J is TRBJ2-2; 8 bases align to TRBD2. The CDR3 is 14 residues long. Trimming removed 4 bases from V and 4 bases from J; junction bases left unmatched: 2. This CDR3 reads CASSSGGGTGELFF. The CDR3 DNA reads TGTGCCAGCAGTTCGGGAGGGGGCACCGGGGAGCTGTTTTTT.

This clonotype has more than one count but fewer than ten. The V call is TRBV12-3 or TRBV12-4, the J call TRBJ2-3, with TRBD1 as a possible D gene (7 bases). The CDR3 consists of 14 residues. V lost 6 bases and J 1 base, leaving 11 bases between the germline ends. CDR3 coding DNA: TGTGCCAGCAGACGGGGGACAGGCACAGATACGCAGTATTTT. Residues: CASRRGTGTDTQYF.

The V gene is TRBV7-6, the J gene TRBJ2-1, with D possibly TRBD2 on 7 matching bases. The CDR3 is 16 residues long. CDR1 SGHVS and CDR2 FNYEAQ come from the germline V gene. V gave up 5 bases and J gave up 8 bases, with 22 bases separating them. The CDR3, as DNA: TGTGCCAGCAGCCCGGAGGGCGGGGGCTTAGGGGATGAGCAGTTCTTC. Protein product: CASSPEGGGLGDEQFF.

V and J are TRBV7-6 and TRBJ2-7; TRBD1 might be the D (6 bases). The germline gives CDR1 SGHVS, CDR2 FNYEAQ. With 1 base removed from V and 0 bases from J, the gap between germline ends came to 7 bases. The CDR3 loop spans 14 amino acids. CDR3 in amino acids: CASSLGRGSYEQYV. The CDR3 DNA is TGTGCCAGCAGCTTAGGCAGGGGCTCCTACGAGCAGTACGTC.

The chain links TRBV7-2 to TRBJ2-3; 13 bases match TRBD2. Germline V CDR1 and CDR2: SGHTA, FQGNSA. With V trimmed by 2 bases and J by 7 bases, 9 bases remained unmatched. The CDR3 spans 17 residues. The CDR3 loop reads CASSLTILAGGLNTQYF. The CDR3 nucleotides read TGTGCCAGCAGCTTAACGATACTAGCGGGGGGGTTGAATACGCAGTATTTT.

The rearrangement links TRBV5-1 to TRBJ2-1, with 10 bases lining up with TRBD1. Germline V gene data show CDR1 as SGHRS and CDR2 as YFSETQ. The CDR3 spans 15 residues. Unmatched junction bases numbered 12, after V lost 8 bases and J lost 7 bases. In nucleotides, the CDR3 is TGCGCCAGGAGAGGGGACAGGGGAACGGGGAATGAGCAGTTCTTC. It translates to CARRGDRGTGNEQFF. Supplemented by reference TRBV5-1 and TRBJ2-1, the full variable domain reads KAGVTQTPRYLIKTRGQQVTLSCSPISGHRSVSWYQQTPGQGLQFLFEYFSETQRNKGNFPGRFSGRQFSNSRSEMNVSTLELGDSALYLCARRGDRGTGNEQFFGPGTRLTVL.

This clonotype has just a few counts. The J gene is TRBJ2-3, the V gene TRBV12-3 or TRBV12-4; D remains ambiguous. This CDR3 has 15 residues. V was cut by 0 bases and J by 1 base, with 8 bases left in between. The CDR3 DNA follows: TGTGCCAGCAGTTTAGCGCTGGGCGGCACAGATACGCAGTATTTT. Translated, it gives CASSLALGGTDTQYF.

This clonotype was counted only a few times. The chain uses TRBV10-3 and TRBJ2-3; D gene unclear. The germline CDR1 and CDR2 sequences are ENHRY and SYGVKD. There are 14 residues in the CDR3. V shed 5 bases and J shed 2 bases, with 11 bases lying between them. The CDR3 DNA reads TGTGCCATCAGTTCAGGATCCCTCACAGATACGCAGTATTTT. Protein product: CAISSGSLTDTQYF.

This clonotype was counted between two and nine times. CDR3 amino acids: CASSLAEATTRAFF. CDR3 nucleotides: TGTGCCAGCAGCTTAGCGGAAGCGACAACTCGCGCTTTCTTT. This rearrangement joins TRBV7-8 to TRBJ1-1; D is ambiguous. Germline CDR1 reads SGHVS; CDR2 reads FQNEAQ. The CDR3 totals 14 residues. The germline V and J ends were trimmed by 0 bases and 11 bases, with 16 bases remaining between them.

The chain joins TRBV29-1 to TRBJ2-3; D is possibly TRBD2 (6 bases). There are 13 residues in the CDR3. V was pared by 6 bases and J by 6 bases, with 16 bases between. CDR1 is SQVTM, CDR2 ANQGSEA, per germline. The DNA of the CDR3 is TGCAGCGTCCGCGGGGCCCCTGGGGATACGCAGTATTTT. Protein: CSVRGAPGDTQYF.

A few counts support this clonotype. J is TRBJ1-1 and V is TRBV5-1; 10 bases agree with TRBD1. The CDR3 has 14 residues. Germline CDR1 is SGHRS and CDR2 is YFSETQ. Trimming removed 7 bases from V and 4 bases from J; junction bases left unmatched: 7. The CDR3 loop reads CASGDRGRITEAFF. For the CDR3, the DNA is TGCGCCAGCGGTGACAGGGGGCGAATCACTGAAGCTTTCTTT.

The table lists this clonotype with a count of one. This chain links TRBV27 with TRBJ1-5; 7 bases fit TRBD1. The CDR3 is made up of 15 amino acids. After removal of 2 bases from V and 7 bases from J, the junction contained 8 bases not matched to a gene. Germline values: CDR1 MNHEY, CDR2 SMNVEV (reference sequence). The CDR3 nucleotides read TGTGCCAGCAGTTTACGCGACAGGGTAGGCCAGCCCCAGCATTTT. Protein sequence: CASSLRDRVGQPQHF.

The V gene is TRBV5-6, the J gene TRBJ2-7; 9 nucleotides line up with TRBD1. The germline CDR1 and CDR2 sequences are SGHDT and YYEEEE. The junction had 7 bases not matched to a gene; V was cut back by 4 bases and J by 5 bases. The CDR3 runs 14 residues. CDR3 sequence reads: CASSLNRGRNEQYF. CDR3 nucleotide sequence: TGTGCCAGCAGCCTCAACAGGGGGCGGAACGAGCAGTACTTC.

CDR3 amino acids: CSVEDEGGAGGYTF. For the CDR3, the DNA is TGCAGCGTTGAAGACGAAGGGGGGGCGGGTGGCTACACCTTC. V and J are TRBV29-1 and TRBJ1-2, with D tentatively TRBD1 (6 bases). V lost 0 bases, J lost 7 bases, and 15 bases lay in between. CDR3 length: 14 residues. CDR1 is SQVTM and CDR2 is ANQGSEA in the germline V gene. The full variable domain, in which reference TRBV29-1 and TRBJ1-2 provide the parts outside the CDR3, is SAVISQKPSRDICQRGTSLTIQCQVDSQVTMMFWYRQQPGQSLTLIATANQGSEATYESGFVIDKFPISRPNLTFSTLTVSNMSPEDSSIYLCSVEDEGGAGGYTFGSGTRLTVV.

The table lists this clonotype with many counts. CDR3 loop: CASSYDLAQQYEQYF. CDR3 DNA: TGTGCCAGCAGTTACGACCTGGCTCAACAATACGAGCAGTACTTC. The V and J genes are TRBV6-5 and TRBJ2-7; D remains unclear. This CDR3 spans 15 amino acids. CDR1 and CDR2 (germline): MNHEY, SVGAGI. Trimming pared 2 bases from V and 4 bases from J, leaving 15 bases between.